This TCR beta chain is from a study of technical replicates of blood from a handful of donors. Assay used: immunoSEQ multiplex PCR; TCRdb lists only in-frame clones, some missing. Found here are tens of thousands of clones, around 91% of them singletons; the top ten hold under 5%. Sequenced: PBMCs. The clonotype comes from a human donor in good health. Some clones in this sample may be carry-over from other donors' samples.

The CDR3 nucleotides read TGTGCCAGCAGCTTATTGGGGGGGCCAGAGACCCAGTACTTC. Translated: CASSLLGGPETQYF. The chain has TRBV7-9 and TRBJ2-5, with a weak D call TRBD2 (7 bases). This CDR3 region has 14 residues. Trimming left V 2 bases short and J 4 bases short, with 11 bases between. Per the germline V gene, CDR1 is SEHNR and CDR2 is FQNEAQ (reference sequence).